Listed here is a single TCR beta chain. Its antigen remains unknown. A much larger clone is a single base away; this may be a read error. The sample originates from a study of T-cell memory formation after mild COVID-19. Overall study context: TCR clusters mostly belonged to single donors. General study findings and limits: Among CD4+ contracting clones, most were CM and EM, and CD8+ ones EMRA. Still unconfirmed is whether the second-wave clones peaking on day 37 recognized SARS-CoV-2.

CDR3 length equals 13 residues. CDR1 is SEHNR and CDR2 is FQNEAQ in the germline V gene (reference sequence). V lost 5 bases and J lost 6; bases outside the gene matches: 5. MiXCR, applied by TCRdb to the 5' RACE reads, yields one record per CDR3 protein. The sample carries roughly 130,000 distinct CDR3 sequences, around a sixth recorded once. The chain joins TRBV7-9 to TRBJ2-7, with TRBD1 matching 9 bases. The sequence was obtained from an adult woman who had mild COVID-19 (a few samples of this study predate the infection). Cell type and time point are not known. Sequenced sample: PBMCs or a T cell subset sorted from them (not recorded which). CDR3 in DNA: TGTGCCAGCAGCACACAGGGGGCATCCGAGCAGTACTTC. It encodes CASSTQGASEQYF.